The 22 T cell receptor beta chains presented below share a single source sample, sequenced in a study of PD-1 blockade in classical Hodgkin lymphoma. Described time point: cycle 4 day 1 (C4D1), after more than 5 weeks of nivolumab. Each of the patients experienced relapse following autologous stem cell transplantation, and their brentuximab vedotin exposure differed. Clones were read by immunoSEQ multiplex PCR, and TCRdb kept only the in-frame ones, dropping some. The repertoire includes roughly 8,000 clones, roughly 89% of them detected once, and around 34% sits in the top ten. The material was peripheral blood mononuclear cells (PBMCs), obtained before the fourth cycle of nivolumab. Receptor source: a human donor with classical Hodgkin lymphoma.

V gene TRBV15 combines with J gene TRBJ1-1; 7 nucleotides align to TRBD1. The CDR3 sequence is 16 residues long. J was trimmed by 6 bases and V by 2 bases; bases with no gene match: 12. The germline V gene has CDR1 LNHNV and CDR2 YYDKDF (reference sequence). This chain's CDR3 is CATSRQRDSRRAEAFF. The CDR3 DNA is TGTGCCACCAGCAGACAACGGGACAGCCGGCGCGCTGAAGCTTTCTTT.

V and J are TRBV27 and TRBJ2-5; 9 nucleotides agree with TRBD2. The CDR3 consists of 15 residues. CDR1 and CDR2 (germline): MNHEY, SMNVEV (reference sequence). V gave up 0 bases and J gave up 5 bases; unmatched junction bases: 4. The CDR3 reads CASSLSIAGEETQYF. The CDR3 DNA reads as TGTGCCAGCAGTTTATCCATAGCGGGAGAGGAGACCCAGTACTTC.

This chain uses TRBV19 with TRBJ1-1; 8 nucleotides align to TRBD1. The length of the CDR3 is 12 residues. Germline V gene sequence: CDR1 LNHDA, CDR2 SQIVND (reference sequence). The V gene end was trimmed by 4 bases and the J gene end by 9 bases; junction bases not matched to a gene: 4. CDR3 residues: CASSTRTGKAFF. CDR3 sequence (DNA): TGTGCCAGTAGTACGCGGACAGGGAAAGCTTTCTTT. Combining the CDR3 with reference TRBV19 and TRBJ1-1 gives the whole variable domain DGGITQSPKYLFRKEGQNVTLSCEQNLNHDAMYWYRQDPGQGLRLIYYSQIVNDFQKGDIAEGYSVSREKKESFPLTVTSAQKNPTAFYLCASSTRTGKAFFGQGTRLTVV.

This chain joins TRBV6-9 and TRBJ1-2; weak D call: TRBD1 (6 bases). Deletions cut 6 bases from V and 0 bases from J, with 11 bases between. This CDR3 comprises 14 residues. CDR1 and CDR2 (germline): MNHGY, SVAAGI. In DNA form, the CDR3 reads TGTGCCAGCAGAGGACAGACGTCTAACTATGGCTACACCTTC. This gives the protein CASRGQTSNYGYTF.

V is TRBV19 and J is TRBJ1-4, with D tentatively TRBD1 (6 bases). CDR3 size: 14 residues. From germline, CDR1 is LNHDA and CDR2 SQIVND (reference sequence). The ends were cut back, 8 bases at V and 0 bases at J, with 10 bases in the middle. CDR3 sequence: CASSGDATNEKLFF. The CDR3 bases are TGTGCCAGTTCAGGGGACGCAACTAATGAAAAACTGTTTTTT.

The J gene is TRBJ1-2, the V gene TRBV4-1; 8 nucleotides match TRBD1. This CDR3 is built from 15 residues. The V and J ends lost 3 bases and 7 bases, in that order; junction bases with no gene match: 10. The germline CDR1 and CDR2 sequences are MGHRA and YSYEKL. The CDR3 DNA sequence: TGCGCCAGCAGCCATCGATCGACAGGGGAGGGTGGCTACACCTTC. It specifies CASSHRSTGEGGYTF.

This chain links TRBV19 with TRBJ1-1; a possible D gene is TRBD1 (5 bases). The CDR3 loop spans 14 amino acids. Germline V gives CDR1 LNHDA, CDR2 SQIVND (reference sequence). The V and J ends lost 10 bases and 3 bases respectively, with 18 bases between them. The CDR3 DNA follows: TGTGCCACCTCTCGGCTGAGGGACGACACTGAAGCTTTCTTT. As protein: CATSRLRDDTEAFF.

CDR3 sequence reads: CASSRTDEQYF. In DNA form, the CDR3 reads TGTGCCAGCAGTCGGACGGACGAGCAGTACTTC. The genes are TRBV28 and TRBJ2-7; D gene unclear. V lost 5 bases, J lost 5 bases, and 7 bases lay in between. The CDR3 is 11 amino acids. CDR1 is MDHEN and CDR2 is SYDVKM in the germline V gene.

This chain links TRBV15 with TRBJ1-5; perhaps TRBD1 as D (5 bases). V was pared by 1 base and J by 2 bases, with 9 bases between. Germline CDR1 LNHNV, CDR2 YYDKDF (reference sequence). CDR3 length equals 15 residues. The CDR3 region is CATSRGGGGNQPQHF. The CDR3 nucleotides are TGTGCCACCAGCAGAGGTGGGGGAGGCAATCAGCCCCAGCATTTT.

This clone was found a few times. The chain combines TRBV6-5 with TRBJ2-7; tentative D call: TRBD2 (6 bases). The length of the CDR3 is 13 residues. CDR1 and CDR2 (germline): MNHEY, SVGAGI. Deletions cut 6 bases from V and 2 bases from J, with 11 bases between. The CDR3 region is CASSRLDTYEQYF. DNA of the CDR3: TGTGCCAGCAGCCGACTAGATACCTACGAGCAGTACTTC.

The chain has TRBV5-1 and TRBJ1-5; D is undetermined. The CDR3 has 15 residues. Germline lookup yields CDR1 SGHRS and CDR2 YFSETQ. Trimming left V 0 bases short and J 0 bases short, with 7 bases between. The CDR3 loop reads CASSLDGISNQPQHF. The CDR3 DNA reads as TGCGCCAGCAGCTTGGATGGTATTAGCAATCAGCCCCAGCATTTT.

J is TRBJ1-2 and V is TRBV4-3; maybe TRBD1 (5 bases). This CDR3 has 15 amino acids. V was pared by 0 bases and J by 3 bases, with 11 bases between. Per the germline V gene, CDR1 is LGHNA and CDR2 is YSLEER. CDR3 loop: CASSQERGEDYGYTF. In DNA form, the CDR3 reads TGCGCCAGCAGCCAAGAGAGAGGGGAGGACTATGGCTACACCTTC.

V is TRBV2 and J is TRBJ2-1; D is possibly TRBD2 (6 bases). From germline, CDR1 is SNHLY and CDR2 FYNNEI. This CDR3 has 13 residues. Trimming shortened V by 8 bases and J by 0 bases, and 8 bases separated the two germline ends. CDR3 nucleotides: TGTGCCAGCGGACTAACCTCCTACAATGAGCAGTTCTTC. Protein sequence: CASGLTSYNEQFF.

The chain recombines TRBV7-2 with TRBJ2-7; no reliable D call. With 0 bases removed from V and 1 base from J, the gap between germline ends came to 10 bases. Germline V CDR1 and CDR2: SGHTA, FQGNSA. The CDR3 spans 15 residues. The CDR3 DNA reads as TGTGCCAGCAGCTTAGCGGCTCAGGTGTCCTACGAGCAGTACTTC. This encodes CASSLAAQVSYEQYF.

This rearrangement joins TRBV10-1 to TRBJ2-1; D gene ambiguous. Germline CDR1 reads WNHNN; CDR2 reads SYGVQD (reference sequence). The V and J ends lost 1 base and 0 bases respectively, with 7 bases between them. The CDR3 sequence is 15 residues long. The CDR3 sequence: CASSELPVSYNEQFF. CDR3 coding DNA: TGCGCCAGCAGTGAGTTACCCGTCTCCTACAATGAGCAGTTCTTC.

The V gene is TRBV5-6, the J gene TRBJ2-3, with D hard to call. Trimming took 2 bases from V and 2 from J, leaving 12 bases between them. The CDR3 has 15 amino acids. Germline CDR1 and CDR2: SGHDT and YYEEEE. The CDR3 protein is CASSFFWRFTDTQYF. CDR3 DNA: TGTGCCAGCAGCTTCTTTTGGCGGTTCACAGATACGCAGTATTTT.

This sequence joins TRBV5-8 and TRBJ2-1; TRBD1 aligns across 7 bases. Germline loops: CDR1 SGHTS, CDR2 YDEGEE. The trim removed 4 bases at V and 8 bases at J, leaving 3 bases unmatched. CDR3 length: 12 residues. This CDR3 is CASSLDRDEQFF. CDR3 nucleotide sequence: TGTGCCAGCAGCCTCGACAGGGATGAGCAGTTCTTC.

V is TRBV29-1 and J is TRBJ1-1, with D hard to call. Trimming took 7 bases from V and 0 from J, leaving 15 bases between them. CDR3 length equals 14 residues. Germline CDR1 and CDR2: SQVTM and ANQGSEA. Written as DNA, the CDR3 is TGCAGCGCCATTCTTCTGACGGTGAACACTGAAGCTTTCTTT. It yields the protein CSAILLTVNTEAFF.

The CDR3 DNA reads as TGTGCCAGCTGCCTCTCTGGGGCCAACGTCCTGACTTTC. Amino acid sequence: CASCLSGANVLTF. This rearrangement joins TRBV28 to TRBJ2-6; no definite D call. V was pared by 8 bases and J by 0 bases, with 5 bases between. The CDR3 is made up of 13 amino acids. Germline V gene sequence: CDR1 MDHEN, CDR2 SYDVKM.

This chain connects TRBV5-1 to TRBJ2-5, with a weak D call TRBD1 (6 bases). Germline V gives CDR1 SGHRS, CDR2 YFSETQ. The germline V and J ends were trimmed by 2 bases and 0 bases, with 8 bases remaining between them. The CDR3 sequence is 14 residues long. The CDR3 sequence is CASSFYRDQETQYF. DNA of the CDR3: TGCGCCAGCAGCTTTTACAGGGACCAAGAGACCCAGTACTTC.

The table lists this clone with a few counts. The chain links TRBV15 to TRBJ1-5; D remains unclear. Germline CDR1 LNHNV, CDR2 YYDKDF (reference sequence). The V end was cut by 0 bases, the J end by 1 base, with 7 bases between. The CDR3 consists of 15 residues. The CDR3 DNA is TGTGCCACCAGCAGAGATTTGGAAAGCAATCAGCCCCAGCATTTT. Translation: CATSRDLESNQPQHF.

The chain combines TRBV6-5 with TRBJ1-2, with TRBD1 as a possible D gene (5 bases). V lost 5 bases to trimming and J lost 6 bases, with 16 bases between them. CDR3 size: 14 residues. The germline V gene encodes CDR1 MNHEY and CDR2 SVGAGI. The chain's CDR3 is CASSLQGGKDGYTF. The CDR3 coding sequence is TGTGCCAGCAGTCTCCAGGGAGGAAAGGATGGCTACACCTTC.